This T cell receptor beta chain stems from a study of T cells in Graves' hyperthyroidism and ophthalmopathy. This clonotype was counted many times. The antigen is undetermined. Study conclusions and caveats: Blood shared most expanded thyroid clonotypes above 0.001.

PBMCs were collected from an approximately 9.2 ml volume of fresh peripheral blood. Amplified TCR beta CDR3 regions came from RNA transcripts. RT-PCR in the first round (using the HTBI primer set) targeted the TCR CDR3. One entry per CDR3 protein results from TCRdb running MiXCR on the multiplex PCR reads. Found here are roughly 700,000 distinct CDR3 sequences, roughly 17% of them singletons; the top ten hold 15% to 17%. Material for sequencing was blood. The origin of this receptor is a man aged 50-59 years with Graves' hyperthyroidism.

The CDR3: CASSPLPRQPQHF. As DNA, the CDR3 is TGTGCCAGCAGTCCTCTTCCCCGACAGCCCCAGCATTTT. The chain employs TRBV27 and TRBJ1-5; D unclear. V lost 5 bases and J 7 bases, leaving 12 bases between the germline ends. CDR3 length equals 13 residues. Per the germline V gene, CDR1 is MNHEY and CDR2 is SMNVEV (reference sequence).